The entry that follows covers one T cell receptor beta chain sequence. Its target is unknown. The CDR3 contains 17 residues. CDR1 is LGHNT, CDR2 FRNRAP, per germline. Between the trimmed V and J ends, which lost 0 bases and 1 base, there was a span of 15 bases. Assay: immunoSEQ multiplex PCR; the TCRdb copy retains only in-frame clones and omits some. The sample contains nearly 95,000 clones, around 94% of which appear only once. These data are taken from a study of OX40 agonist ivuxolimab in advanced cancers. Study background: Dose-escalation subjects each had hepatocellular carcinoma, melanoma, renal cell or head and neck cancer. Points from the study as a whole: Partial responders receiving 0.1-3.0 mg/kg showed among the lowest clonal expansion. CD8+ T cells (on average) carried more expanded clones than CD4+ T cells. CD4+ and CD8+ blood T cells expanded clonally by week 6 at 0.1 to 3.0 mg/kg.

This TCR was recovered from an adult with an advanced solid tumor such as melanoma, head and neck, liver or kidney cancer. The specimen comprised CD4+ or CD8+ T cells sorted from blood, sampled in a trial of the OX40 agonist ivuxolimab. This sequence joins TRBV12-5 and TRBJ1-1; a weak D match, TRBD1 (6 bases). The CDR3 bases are TGTGCTAGTGGTTTGGTGACAGGCATGGGGAAGAACACTGAAGCTTTCTTT. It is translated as CASGLVTGMGKNTEAFF.